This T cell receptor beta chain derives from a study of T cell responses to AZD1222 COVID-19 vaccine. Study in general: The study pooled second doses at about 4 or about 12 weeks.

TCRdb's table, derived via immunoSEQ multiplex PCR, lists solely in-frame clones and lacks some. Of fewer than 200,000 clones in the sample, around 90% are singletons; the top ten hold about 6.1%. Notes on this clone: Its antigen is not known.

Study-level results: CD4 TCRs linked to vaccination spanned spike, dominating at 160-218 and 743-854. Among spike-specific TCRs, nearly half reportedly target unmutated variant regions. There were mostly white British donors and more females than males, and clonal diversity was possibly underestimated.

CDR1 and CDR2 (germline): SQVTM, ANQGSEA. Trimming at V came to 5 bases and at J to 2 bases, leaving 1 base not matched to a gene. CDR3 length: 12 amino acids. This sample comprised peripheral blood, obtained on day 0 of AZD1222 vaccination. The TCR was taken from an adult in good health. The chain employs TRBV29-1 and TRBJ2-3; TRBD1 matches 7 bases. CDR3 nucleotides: TGCAGCGTTACAGGGGACACAGATACGCAGTATTTT. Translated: CSVTGDTDTQYF.